These 15 T cell receptor beta chains share one sample of origin, sequenced in a study of identical twins. TCRdb fed the 5' RACE reads into MiXCR, producing one record per CDR3 protein. In the table there are about 530,000 distinct CDR3 sequences, 20% to 25% of which are singletons. These same records also appear under a second study, on yellow fever vaccine responses in identical twins.

Sequenced input: CD4+ T cells sorted from blood. These receptors all come from a woman in her late teens or twenties in good health.

The V gene is TRBV20-1, the J gene TRBJ2-1; D is undetermined. The length of the CDR3 is 13 residues. Looked up from germline, CDR1 is DFQATT and CDR2 is SNEGSKA (reference sequence). The V end lost 5 bases, the J end lost 0 bases, and 8 bases lay between the germline ends. The CDR3 DNA sequence: TGCAGTGCTTACTCGAGCTCCTACAATGAGCAGTTCTTC. It translates to CSAYSSSYNEQFF.

This clonotype was detected once. The V call is TRBV20-1, the J call TRBJ2-6, with D tentatively TRBD1 (7 bases). The CDR3 runs 17 residues. Germline CDR1 reads DFQATT; CDR2 reads SNEGSKA (reference sequence). The V gene lost 6 bases and the J gene lost 0 bases, with 18 bases spanning the gap. This CDR3 is CSADYPGQNSGANVLTF. The CDR3 coding sequence is TGCAGTGCGGACTATCCGGGACAGAACTCTGGGGCCAACGTCCTGACTTTC.

The chain uses TRBV24-1 and TRBJ2-1; no clear D gene. The length of the CDR3 is 11 residues. Trimming shortened V by 3 bases and J by 12 bases, and 8 bases separated the two germline ends. Germline values: CDR1 KGHDR, CDR2 SFDVKD. In DNA, the CDR3 is TGTGCCACCAGTGATGAAACAGTGCAGTTCTTC. Amino acids: CATSDETVQFF.

This clonotype showed up just a few times. V is TRBV18 and J is TRBJ2-1, with TRBD1 as a possible D gene (6 bases). Germline lookup yields CDR1 KGHSH and CDR2 LQKENI. The CDR3 runs 15 residues. V dropped 0 bases and J dropped 8 bases, with 14 bases sitting between them. CDR3 nucleotide sequence: TGTGCCAGCTCACCACCGGTCGGGACATGGGATGAGCAGTTCTTC. Residues: CASSPPVGTWDEQFF.

This clonotype occurred many times. This sequence joins TRBV12-3 or TRBV12-4 and TRBJ2-2; D uncertain. The CDR3 contains 13 residues. V was shortened by 6 bases and J by 1 base, with 6 bases between the two germline ends. The DNA of the CDR3 is TGTGCCAGCAGGTTCAGGAACACCGGGGAGCTGTTTTTT. Protein product: CASRFRNTGELFF.

This clonotype has just a few counts. The chain carries TRBV20-1 and TRBJ2-3; TRBD1 is a possible D gene (6 bases). The CDR3 has 14 amino acids. Germline V gene data show CDR1 as DFQATT and CDR2 as SNEGSKA (reference sequence). The V and J ends lost 7 bases and 5 bases respectively, with 19 bases between them. The CDR3: CSGYRDNQKDTQYF. CDR3 nucleotides: TGCAGTGGGTACCGGGACAACCAAAAAGATACGCAGTATTTT.

V usage is TRBV6-1 and J usage is TRBJ2-2; TRBD2 matches at 11 bases. This CDR3 region has 17 residues. The germline CDR1 and CDR2 sequences are MNHNS and SASEGT. After removal of 6 bases from V and 7 bases from J, the junction contained 13 bases not matched to a gene. The CDR3 region is CASSEIYSGRAGGELFF. Here the CDR3 DNA reads TGTGCCAGCAGCGAGATATATAGCGGGAGGGCCGGCGGGGAGCTGTTTTTT.

This clonotype has just a few counts. This chain connects TRBV12-3 or TRBV12-4 to TRBJ2-1, with TRBD2 matching over 9 bases. With V trimmed by 6 bases and J by 1 base, 7 bases remained unmatched. The CDR3 sequence is 16 residues long. The CDR3 bases are TGTGCCAGCAGGGCGCGGGGGGGTGCGTCCTACAATGAGCAGTTCTTC. Its protein product is CASRARGGASYNEQFF.

This chain connects TRBV10-3 to TRBJ2-3, with D possibly called TRBD1 or TRBD2 (7 bases each). Germline V CDR1 and CDR2: ENHRY, SYGVKD. V lost 5 bases and J lost 2, with 14 bases in between. The CDR3 is 15 amino acids. CDR3 coding DNA: TGTGCCATCAGTCAGGGGGGGGGGACCACAGATACGCAGTATTTT. It translates to CAISQGGGTTDTQYF.

This sequence joins TRBV28 and TRBJ2-7; 13 nucleotides match TRBD2. The CDR3 is 18 residues long. Trimming cost V 2 bases and J 3 bases; bases outside gene matches: 10. Germline V gene sequence: CDR1 MDHEN, CDR2 SYDVKM. The CDR3, as DNA: TGTGCCAGCAGTTTACCCAATCGGACTAGCGGGAGCTTCTACGAGCAGTACTTC. This encodes CASSLPNRTSGSFYEQYF. Full variable domain (missing parts from reference TRBV28 and TRBJ2-7): DVKVTQSSRYLVKRTGEKVFLECVQDMDHENMFWYRQDPGLGLRLIYFSYDVKMKEKGDIPEGYSVSREKKERFSLILESASTNQTSMYLCASSLPNRTSGSFYEQYFGPGTRLTVT.

This clonotype has just a few counts. V usage is TRBV11-2 and J usage is TRBJ2-5; D may be TRBD1 or TRBD2 (6 bases each). Per the germline V gene, CDR1 is SGHAT and CDR2 is FQNNGV. There are 14 residues in the CDR3. The V end was cut by 5 bases, the J end by 3 bases, with 13 bases between. The CDR3, as DNA: TGTGCCAGCAGCGACCGTAGGGGGGAAGAGACCCAGTACTTC. It specifies CASSDRRGEETQYF.

This clonotype was recorded at least ten times. This chain links TRBV11-2 with TRBJ1-4, with TRBD1 matching over 9 bases. Germline assignment: CDR1 SGHAT and CDR2 FQNNGV. V lost 5 bases to trimming and J lost 6 bases; unmatched junction nucleotides: 13. This CDR3 is built from 17 residues. CDR3 protein: CASSKTGGFLEDEKLFF. CDR3 nucleotide sequence: TGTGCCAGCAGCAAAACAGGGGGCTTTTTAGAAGATGAAAAACTGTTTTTT.

This CDR3 reads CASCLAGGRGTDTQYF. Here the CDR3 DNA reads TGTGCCAGTTGTCTAGCGGGGGGGCGGGGCACAGATACGCAGTATTTT. The chain joins TRBV19 to TRBJ2-3; 12 bases align to TRBD2. Unmatched junction bases numbered 7, after V lost 8 bases and J lost 1 base. This CDR3 has 16 amino acids. Germline V gives CDR1 LNHDA, CDR2 SQIVND (reference sequence). Supplemented by reference TRBV19 and TRBJ2-3, the full variable domain reads DGGITQSPKYLFRKEGQNVTLSCEQNLNHDAMYWYRQDPGQGLRLIYYSQIVNDFQKGDIAEGYSVSREKKESFPLTVTSAQKNPTAFYLCASCLAGGRGTDTQYFGPGTRLTVL.

This clonotype has just one count. The genes are TRBV6-5 and TRBJ1-2; no definite D call. Germline V gene sequence: CDR1 MNHEY, CDR2 SVGAGI. Trimming took off 0 bases at V and 2 bases at J, with 10 bases between the two ends. CDR3 length: 15 residues. CDR3 region: CASSYSIVVNYGYTF. The CDR3 bases are TGTGCCAGCAGTTACTCTATAGTGGTCAACTATGGCTACACCTTC.

In this sample, this clonotype turned up once. V and J are TRBV20-1 and TRBJ2-3; D may match TRBD1 or TRBD2 (6 bases each). The CDR3 sequence is 13 residues long. V was trimmed by 8 bases and J by 3 bases, leaving 15 bases between them. CDR1 is DFQATT, CDR2 SNEGSKA, per germline (reference sequence). CDR3 protein: CSTIGGKTDTQYF. The CDR3 bases are TGCAGTACAATCGGGGGCAAAACAGATACGCAGTATTTT.